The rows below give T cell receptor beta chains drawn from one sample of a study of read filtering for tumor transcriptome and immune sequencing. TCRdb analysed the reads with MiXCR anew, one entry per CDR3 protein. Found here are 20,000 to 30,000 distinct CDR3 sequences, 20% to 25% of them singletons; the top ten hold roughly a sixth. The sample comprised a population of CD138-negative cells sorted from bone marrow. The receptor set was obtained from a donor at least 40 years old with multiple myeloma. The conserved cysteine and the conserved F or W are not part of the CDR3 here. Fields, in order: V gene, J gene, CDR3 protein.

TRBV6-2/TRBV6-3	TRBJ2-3	ASSYHSGSWDTDTQY
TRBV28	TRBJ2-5	ASSLGREIQY
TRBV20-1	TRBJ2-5	SADGLAGEQETQY
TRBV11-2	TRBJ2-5	ASSSSGRKGETQY
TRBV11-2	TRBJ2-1	ASSFLISENEQF
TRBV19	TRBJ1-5	ASDSRRSNQPQH
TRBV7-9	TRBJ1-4	ASSFTAGTNEKLF
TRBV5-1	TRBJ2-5	ASSLARGETQY
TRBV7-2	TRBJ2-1	ASSLARGLYNEQF
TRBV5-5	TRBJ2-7	ASSLDLAAGEQY
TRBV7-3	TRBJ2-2	ASSRGAGELF
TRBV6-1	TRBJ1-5	ASRQQGAYNQPQH
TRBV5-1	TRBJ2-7	ASSLDVGLAVPPYEQY
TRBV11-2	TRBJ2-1	ASSFLAGGGYNEQF
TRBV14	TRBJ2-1	ASSQDWAYNEQF
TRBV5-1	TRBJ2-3	ASSANTGTSTDTQY
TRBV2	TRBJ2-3	ASKDPERPTQY
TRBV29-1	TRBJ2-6	SVGSSGANVLT
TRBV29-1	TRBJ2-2	SVVVAGRGELF
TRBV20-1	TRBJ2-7	SATPSEAGVSYEQY
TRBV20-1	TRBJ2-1	SAPDPRNEQF
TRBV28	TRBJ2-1	ASSFRGDEQF
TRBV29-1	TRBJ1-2	SVDWTGLGYT
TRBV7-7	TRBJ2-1	ASSLGLARNEQF
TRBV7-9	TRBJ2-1	ASSQGGRNEQF
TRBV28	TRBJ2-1	ACRKREVSNEQF
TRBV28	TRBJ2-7	ASSDGGGSGRAYEQY
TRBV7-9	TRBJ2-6	ASSPGPGANVLT
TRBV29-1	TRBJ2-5	SVRAGGGETQY
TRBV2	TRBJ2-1	ASSDGRARSYNEQF
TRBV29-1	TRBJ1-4	SVRGQAGSNEKLF
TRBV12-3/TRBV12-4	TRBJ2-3	ASRPKLAFSDTQY
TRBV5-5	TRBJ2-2	ASKWSSNTGELF
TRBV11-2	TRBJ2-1	PSILFPFTGYNEQF
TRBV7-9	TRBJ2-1	ASSLQYNEQF
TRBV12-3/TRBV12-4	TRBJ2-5	ASSLEGGETQY
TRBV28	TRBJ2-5	ASSFLGPGRETQY
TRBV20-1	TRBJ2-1	SAETSGNEQF
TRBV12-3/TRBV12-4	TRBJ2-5	ASSLGLAGDMRETQY
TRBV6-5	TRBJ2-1	ASSYMAGSGGHEQF
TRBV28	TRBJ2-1	ASSSIAGTSGPQSSYNEQF
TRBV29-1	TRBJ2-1	SVATISYNEQF
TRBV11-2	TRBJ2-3	ASSLEASTDTQY
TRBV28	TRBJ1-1	ASRDSLDTDAF
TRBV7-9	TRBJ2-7	ASTRVGGLAGATYEQY
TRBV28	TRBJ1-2	ASSFPETGYYGYT
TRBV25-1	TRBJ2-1	ASSDPLPSEQF